These 14 T cell receptor beta chains were sequenced from one sample in a study of T cell responses to AZD1222 COVID-19 vaccine (dated by TCRdb to 2020 to 2023). The sample's time point label is to be understood as: baseline before first vaccination. The library was made by the immunoSEQ multiplex PCR assay. Sourced from immuneACCESS, this table was stored by TCRdb with only in-frame sequences that have V and J called. A share of the clones is absent; for the studies checked, an unresolved V gene accounts for under half, and the remainder has no known explanation. The sample table shows over 100,000 clones, and 91% are seen once. The leading ten clones occupy around 7% of the sample. Sequencing was performed on peripheral blood, taken on day 0 of AZD1222 vaccination. These receptor sequences come from an adult in good health.

This rearrangement joins TRBV6-5 to TRBJ1-2; unclear D gene. From germline, CDR1 is MNHEY and CDR2 SVGAGI. The CDR3 runs 14 residues. With 2 bases removed from V and 2 bases from J, the gap between germline ends came to 9 bases. CDR3 region: CASSYGVTNYGYTF. The CDR3 DNA follows: TGTGCCAGCAGTTACGGGGTGACCAACTATGGCTACACCTTC.

This rearrangement joins TRBV6-5 to TRBJ1-2, with D maybe TRBD1 (5 bases). CDR3 size: 13 residues. The ends were cut back, 7 bases at V and 5 bases at J, with 14 bases in the middle. Germline values: CDR1 MNHEY, CDR2 SVGAGI. Written as DNA, the CDR3 is TGTGCCAGCACCCGCAGGGAAGGGTATGGCTACACCTTC. Translating it yields CASTRREGYGYTF.

The chain employs TRBV7-9 and TRBJ2-7; 10 bases agree with TRBD2. From germline, CDR1 is SEHNR and CDR2 FQNEAQ (reference sequence). Trimming cost V 0 bases and J 6 bases; bases outside gene matches: 2. The length of the CDR3 is 14 residues. The CDR3 region has the DNA TGTGCCAGCAGCTTAGCTAGCGGGGGGCGCGAGCAGTACTTC. It encodes CASSLASGGREQYF.

The V call is TRBV3-1 (or the pseudogene TRBV3-2), the J call TRBJ1-3; D is undetermined. Trimming pared 0 bases from V and 2 bases from J, leaving 11 bases between. This CDR3 is 16 amino acids long. Germline-derived CDR1 and CDR2 are LGHDT and YNNKEL (reference sequence). CDR3: CASSQDYPATGNTIYF. CDR3 coding DNA: TGTGCCAGCAGCCAAGATTATCCAGCTACTGGAAACACCATATATTTT.

This clone was observed a single time. The gene calls are TRBV9 and TRBJ1-4; no definite D call. Germline CDR1 is SGDLS and CDR2 is YYNGEE. The CDR3 covers 15 residues. Trimming left V 3 bases short and J 0 bases short, with 9 bases between. CDR3 DNA: TGTGCCAGCAGCGCCGGGTCCTCAACTAATGAAAAACTGTTTTTT. Translated, it gives CASSAGSSTNEKLFF.

This rearrangement joins TRBV12-5 to TRBJ1-5; maybe TRBD1 (6 bases). This CDR3 region has 15 residues. From germline, CDR1 is LGHNT and CDR2 FRNRAP. Trimming pared 5 bases from V and 7 bases from J, leaving 18 bases between. CDR3 loop: CASGLLGGGGQPQHF. As DNA, the CDR3 is TGTGCTAGTGGTCTTCTTGGGGGGGGCGGGCAGCCCCAGCATTTT.

This sequence joins TRBV5-1 and TRBJ2-5; a weak D match, TRBD2 (6 bases). Per the germline V gene, CDR1 is SGHRS and CDR2 is YFSETQ. The CDR3 runs 14 residues. V lost 6 bases to trimming and J lost 3 bases, with 15 bases between them. CDR3 DNA: TGCGCCAGCAACGCTGGGACTTTAAAAGAGACCCAGTACTTC. Translating it yields CASNAGTLKETQYF.

J is TRBJ2-7 and V is TRBV28; TRBD2 matches at 10 bases. The V and J ends lost 3 bases and 3 bases, in that order; junction bases with no gene match: 8. This CDR3 region has 16 residues. CDR1 MDHEN and CDR2 SYDVKM come from the germline V gene. The CDR3 spells CASSFPLAGVGYEQYF. DNA for the CDR3: TGTGCCAGCAGTTTTCCCCTAGCGGGAGTTGGCTACGAGCAGTACTTC.

The V gene is TRBV6-5, the J gene TRBJ1-2, with 8 bases that match TRBD1. From germline, CDR1 is MNHEY and CDR2 SVGAGI. The trim removed 3 bases at V and 8 bases at J, leaving 5 bases unmatched. The CDR3 totals 13 residues. CDR3 in DNA: TGTGCCAGCAGTTATCAGGGGGCACGAGGCTACACCTTC. Protein product: CASSYQGARGYTF.

The J gene is TRBJ2-3, the V gene TRBV29-1; 8 bases align to TRBD1. V was pared by 4 bases and J by 3 bases, with 12 bases of the junction left unmatched. Germline CDR1 and CDR2: SQVTM and ANQGSEA. CDR3 length equals 16 residues. The CDR3 protein is CSVGPTATGGTDTQYF. Written as DNA, the CDR3 is TGCAGCGTTGGCCCTACTGCTACAGGGGGAACAGATACGCAGTATTTT.

V usage is TRBV7-9 and J usage is TRBJ1-1; tentative D call: TRBD1 (5 bases). CDR1 and CDR2 from the germline V gene are SEHNR and FQNEAQ (reference sequence). The ends were cut back, 5 bases at V and 5 bases at J, with 21 bases in the middle. The CDR3 extends over 16 amino acids. CDR3 coding DNA: TGTGCCAGCAGCCCGGCGATCGGTCAGGGTGGAACTGAAGCTTTCTTT. Its translation is CASSPAIGQGGTEAFF.

The chain uses TRBV5-1 and TRBJ1-6; D gene unclear. Germline V gene lookup returns CDR1 SGHRS and CDR2 YFSETQ. This CDR3 contains 13 residues. Trimming removed 0 bases at V and 9 bases at J, with 7 bases between. CDR3 in DNA: TGCGCCAGCAGCTTGGAGACGGGTTCACCCCTCCACTTT. Amino acid sequence: CASSLETGSPLHF.

The V and J genes are TRBV4-3 and TRBJ1-2; D is unresolved. The germline gives CDR1 LGHNA, CDR2 YSLEER. Trimming stripped 4 bases from V and 2 bases from J, with 14 bases between. The CDR3 runs to 15 residues. The CDR3 sequence: CASSPVLGVNYGYTF. As DNA, the CDR3 is TGCGCCAGCAGCCCTGTTCTCGGGGTCAACTATGGCTACACCTTC.

The chain couples TRBV6-5 to TRBJ2-5; D may be TRBD2 (6 bases). The germline V and J ends were trimmed by 7 bases and 0 bases, with 15 bases remaining between them. CDR3 length equals 15 residues. The V gene's germline CDR1 is MNHEY and CDR2 SVGAGI. Written as DNA, the CDR3 is TGTGCCAGCACCTCTTGGGGACTTGACCAAGAGACCCAGTACTTC. Protein product: CASTSWGLDQETQYF.